This T cell receptor (beta chain) comes out of a study of CD8 T cells in Susac syndrome (dated by TCRdb to between 2018 and 2020). As for the study more broadly: The study used repertoire sequencing to test whether antigen drove CD8+ T cell activation and differentiation in Susac syndrome.

High-throughput TCR beta sequencing profiled peripheral blood CD8+ and CD4+ T cells from healthy donors, Susac syndrome patients and multiple sclerosis patients. Healthy donors were age- and sex-matched controls. Bulk CD8+ and CD4+ T cells were purified magnetically by negative isolation, whereas CD8+ TEMRA cells were enriched by FACS. Blood was collected in EDTA tubes and processed within 24 hours, with PBMCs isolated through density gradient centrifugation. PBMCs intended for TCR sequencing were frozen in liquid nitrogen and were later thawed in a 37 degrees C water bath. The sorted or isolated CD4+, CD8+ and CD8+ TEMRA cells had a purity of 90% or higher. Turning to this clonotype: Its cognate antigen has yet to be identified. At one end, the junction sequence differs from germline, possibly due to a read error.

The CDR3 runs 16 residues from the cysteine to the phenylalanine. The retained sequence is limited to the CDR3, 48 bases, with the frame set at the first base. In the germline V gene, CDR1 corresponds to SGHRS and CDR2 to YFSETQ. The paper as a whole reports these results and caveats: The number of individuals in the TCR sequencing and HLA analysis was acknowledged as relatively small.

RNA was extracted using the RNeasy kit, and roughly 0.5 to 1 ug of the RNA was reverse transcribed with random hexamers. The immunoSEQ multiplex PCR assay, covering 54 Vbeta and 13 Jbeta segments, was used to amplify TCR beta CDR3 regions. To correct PCR amplification bias, a synthetic template baseline was used for both primer optimization and computational correction. The published analysis was carried out like this. Reads were assigned to V, D and J genes according to IMGT and analyzed in immunoSEQ Analyzer, with only productive sequences retained. To calculate clonality, Shannon entropy was normalized by log2 of the number of productive unique sequences and then subtracted from one. For each patient and control, public and private clones were evaluated among the 100 most prevalent clones. A clone was defined as Susac-specific if it was absent from the healthy and MS cohorts, from some 1,100 published viral clones and from other ImmuneACCESS disease sequences. The public reads were reanalyzed by TCRdb: fastp trimming at Q25, MiXCR alignment, in-frame beta chains only. A single entry per CDR3 protein holds the most common genes and DNA from its merged rows. TCRdb's processing, not the authors' own work, is the source of the V and J calls. Within this sample are approximately 170,000 distinct CDR3 sequences, with roughly nine tenths of them counted one time only. The ten most abundant clones make up more than 0.07% of the sample.

The source material was CD4+ T cells from PBMCs. The sequence is built from TRBV5-1 and TRBJ1-1, with 12 middle bases fitting TRBD1. The clonotype comes from a human donor in good health. The DNA is TGCGCCAGCAGTTTGGGGACAGGGGGCCCGAACACTGAAGCTTTCTTT. It codes for CASSLGTGGPNTEAFF.